Following are 21 T cell receptor beta chains from one sample sequenced in a study of cytomegalovirus exposure and HLA in healthy donors. Vbeta (60) and Jbeta (13) primers were used in the PCR. Sequencing was performed with immunoSEQ multiplex PCR; in TCRdb, only in-frame clones are kept and a portion is missing. This sample carries 100,000 to 150,000 clones, about 80% of them seen once, and the ten largest clones take roughly a tenth. Input material: PBMCs. The receptors come from a young man in good health and CMV-seropositive.

V gene TRBV28 combines with J gene TRBJ2-7, with D possibly TRBD1 on 6 matching bases. This CDR3 spans 14 amino acids. Germline CDR1 reads MDHEN; CDR2 reads SYDVKM. Trimming shortened V by 2 bases and J by 7 bases, and 15 bases separated the two germline ends. CDR3 in amino acids: CASSLIQGSGEQYF. The CDR3 region has the DNA TGTGCCAGCAGTTTAATTCAGGGGTCGGGGGAGCAGTACTTC. Drawing the rest from reference TRBV28 and TRBJ2-7, the complete variable domain is DVKVTQSSRYLVKRTGEKVFLECVQDMDHENMFWYRQDPGLGLRLIYFSYDVKMKEKGDIPEGYSVSREKKERFSLILESASTNQTSMYLCASSLIQGSGEQYFGPGTRLTVT.

This clone has just a few counts. For the CDR3, the DNA is TGCGCCAGCAGCCAAGTCAGGGCGGGAGTGGGTGAGCAGTTCTTC. This codes for CASSQVRAGVGEQFF. The V gene is TRBV4-1, the J gene TRBJ2-1; 7 bases are shared with TRBD2. In germline, CDR1 is MGHRA, CDR2 YSYEKL. J was trimmed by 9 bases and V by 1 base; bases with no gene match: 9. The CDR3 contains 15 residues.

CDR3 bases: TGCGCCAGCAGCTTGGCCACAGGGGATGGCTACACCTTC. Amino acids: CASSLATGDGYTF. The chain carries TRBV5-1 and TRBJ1-2; 7 nucleotides agree with TRBD1. V shed 0 bases and J 6 bases; nucleotides not matched to a gene: 2. Germline CDR1 reads SGHRS; CDR2 reads YFSETQ. The CDR3 is 13 amino acids.

This chain's CDR3 is CASSLERGTEAFF. The DNA of the CDR3 is TGTGCCAGCAGCTTAGAACGGGGCACTGAAGCTTTCTTT. The chain combines TRBV11-2 with TRBJ1-1; no firm D call. The CDR3 spans 13 residues. Between the trimmed V and J ends, which lost 0 bases and 4 bases, there was a span of 6 bases. Germline loops: CDR1 SGHAT, CDR2 FQNNGV. Full variable domain (remainder filled in from reference TRBV11-2 and TRBJ1-1): EAGVAQSPRYKIIEKRQSVAFWCNPISGHATLYWYQQILGQGPKLLIQFQNNGVVDDSQLPKDRFSAERLKGVDSTLKIQPAKLEDSAVYLCASSLERGTEAFFGQGTRLTVV.

The genes are TRBV5-1 and TRBJ2-7; 9 bases agree with TRBD2. The J segment lost 2 bases and the V segment lost 2 bases, leaving 2 bases of the junction unmatched. The CDR3 spans 14 residues. Germline CDR1 reads SGHRS; CDR2 reads YFSETQ. DNA of the CDR3: TGCGCCAGCAGCTTTAGCGGGGGCCCCTACGAGCAGTACTTC. This codes for CASSFSGGPYEQYF.

J is TRBJ2-3 and V is TRBV11-2, with TRBD1 as a possible D gene (6 bases). Per germline, CDR1 SGHAT and CDR2 FQNNGV. V was pared by 1 base and J by 6 bases, with 8 bases between. This CDR3 contains 13 residues. CDR3 protein: CASSLGTVDTQYF. As DNA, the CDR3 is TGTGCCAGCAGCTTAGGGACAGTTGATACGCAGTATTTT.

The chain uses TRBV7-8 and TRBJ2-7; TRBD2 matches at 16 bases. After removal of 3 bases from V and 6 bases from J, the junction contained 2 bases not matched to a gene. The CDR3 runs to 15 residues. The germline V gene has CDR1 SGHVS and CDR2 FQNEAQ. CDR3 amino acids: CASSLGTSGRGEQYF. The CDR3 nucleotides read TGTGCCAGCAGCTTGGGGACTAGCGGGAGGGGCGAGCAGTACTTC. The whole variable domain, filled in from reference TRBV7-8 and TRBJ2-7, reads GAGVSQSPRYKVAKRGQDVALRCDPISGHVSLFWYQQALGQGPEFLTYFQNEAQLDKSGLPSDRFFAERPEGSVSTLKIQRTQQEDSAVYLCASSLGTSGRGEQYFGPGTRLTVT.

The chain recombines TRBV15 with TRBJ2-3; 8 nucleotides agree with TRBD2. This CDR3 comprises 15 residues. Trimming at V came to 4 bases and at J to 2 bases, leaving 5 bases not matched to a gene. CDR1 is LNHNV and CDR2 is YYDKDF in the germline V gene (reference sequence). CDR3: CATSIGAGDTDTQYF. The CDR3, as DNA: TGTGCCACCAGCATCGGAGCGGGGGACACAGATACGCAGTATTTT.

This rearrangement joins TRBV6-4 to TRBJ2-1; D not certain. The CDR3 length is 13 residues. Germline CDR1 MRHNA, CDR2 SNTAGT. Trimming took 5 bases from V and 2 from J, leaving 7 bases between them. The CDR3 protein is CASSPDTYNEQFF. The CDR3 region has the DNA TGTGCCAGCAGTCCCGACACCTACAATGAGCAGTTCTTC.

The V gene is TRBV18, the J gene TRBJ1-3; TRBD1 aligns across 7 bases. The CDR3 runs to 15 residues. In germline, CDR1 is KGHSH, CDR2 LQKENI. Trimming cost V 3 bases and J 0 bases; bases outside gene matches: 2. The CDR3 sequence: CASSPDRDSGNTIYF. CDR3 DNA sequence: TGTGCCAGCTCACCCGACAGGGACTCTGGAAACACCATATATTTT. Based on the CDR3 plus reference TRBV18 and TRBJ1-3, the full variable domain is NAGVMQNPRHLVRRRGQEARLRCSPMKGHSHVYWYRQLPEEGLKFMVYLQKENIIDESGMPKERFSAEFPKEGPSILRIQQVVRGDSAAYFCASSPDRDSGNTIYFGEGSWLTVV.

This chain links TRBV5-1 with TRBJ2-1, with D uncertain. V was shortened by 3 bases and J by 6 bases, with 10 bases between the two germline ends. The CDR3 consists of 13 residues. Germline V gene sequence: CDR1 SGHRS, CDR2 YFSETQ. The CDR3 DNA is TGCGCCAGCAGCTCCGATCCAGGCAATGAGCAGTTCTTC. Its translation is CASSSDPGNEQFF.

The V call is TRBV6-1, the J call TRBJ1-4, with D possibly being TRBD1 (5 bases). V lost 2 bases and J 5 bases, leaving 12 bases between the germline ends. The CDR3 extends over 15 amino acids. The V gene's germline CDR1 is MNHNS and CDR2 SASEGT. The CDR3 DNA sequence: TGTGCCAGCAGTGAATCTAAGGGGAGGAATGAAAAACTGTTTTTT. Translating it yields CASSESKGRNEKLFF.

This chain connects TRBV4-2 to TRBJ2-3; D not certain. Germline values: CDR1 LGHNA, CDR2 YNFKEQ. The CDR3 length is 16 residues. The V and J ends lost 0 bases and 2 bases respectively, with 12 bases between them. CDR3 bases: TGTGCCAGCAGCCAAGATAACAGTCCACACACAGATACGCAGTATTTT. The encoded protein is CASSQDNSPHTDTQYF.

This chain uses TRBV9 with TRBJ2-7; D remains ambiguous. The CDR3 length is 14 residues. Trimming stripped 2 bases from V and 6 bases from J, with 15 bases between. Germline V gene data show CDR1 as SGDLS and CDR2 as YYNGEE. The CDR3 loop is CASSVDGSRREQYF. The CDR3 bases are TGTGCCAGCAGCGTCGACGGATCTAGGCGCGAGCAGTACTTC.

This clone occurred once. The gene calls are TRBV27 and TRBJ1-1; 8 bases are shared with TRBD1. After removal of 1 base from V and 5 bases from J, the junction contained 6 bases not matched to a gene. The germline V gene has CDR1 MNHEY and CDR2 SMNVEV (reference sequence). This CDR3 contains 15 residues. The CDR3 is CASSLLDRGITEAFF. The CDR3 DNA reads TGTGCCAGCAGTTTATTAGACAGGGGTATAACTGAAGCTTTCTTT.

The chain is built from TRBV27 and TRBJ2-5; D gene unclear. The V end was cut by 4 bases, the J end by 2 bases, with 11 bases between. There are 14 residues in the CDR3. Germline CDR1 MNHEY, CDR2 SMNVEV (reference sequence). The CDR3 DNA is TGTGCCAGCAGTTCCCCATGGCGGCAAGAGACCCAGTACTTC. This sequence encodes CASSSPWRQETQYF.

The sample holds one count of this clone. The chain carries TRBV11-2 and TRBJ2-7; possible D gene TRBD2, 6 bases. The CDR3 spans 13 residues. Trimming shortened V by 5 bases and J by 6 bases, and 14 bases separated the two germline ends. In germline, CDR1 is SGHAT, CDR2 FQNNGV. CDR3 amino acids: CASSRIWRGEQYF. In DNA, the CDR3 is TGTGCCAGCAGCCGTATATGGAGGGGCGAGCAGTACTTC.

This chain links TRBV2 with TRBJ1-5; 9 bases match TRBD1. Trimming removed 7 bases from V and 5 bases from J; junction bases left unmatched: 12. The CDR3 consists of 16 residues. CDR1 is SNHLY and CDR2 is FYNNEI in the germline V gene. The CDR3 nucleotides read TGTGCCAGCAAAAAGCAAGGGGGACAGGGTGATCAGCCCCAGCATTTT. This gives the protein CASKKQGGQGDQPQHF. The full variable domain, in which reference TRBV2 and TRBJ1-5 provide the parts outside the CDR3, is EPEVTQTPSHQVTQMGQEVILRCVPISNHLYFYWYRQILGQKVEFLVSFYNNEISEKSEIFDDQFSVERPDGSNFTLKIRSTKLEDSAMYFCASKKQGGQGDQPQHFGDGTRLSIL.

The chain has TRBV28 and TRBJ2-7; 8 bases map to TRBD2. The germline CDR1 and CDR2 sequences are MDHEN and SYDVKM. The V and J ends lost 6 bases and 3 bases, in that order; junction bases with no gene match: 10. The length of the CDR3 is 15 residues. The chain's CDR3 is CASRPVAGRLYEQYF. The CDR3 nucleotides are TGTGCCAGCAGACCTGTAGCGGGAAGACTCTACGAGCAGTACTTC.

The V and J genes are TRBV18 and TRBJ2-7; a possible D gene is TRBD1 (6 bases). The CDR3 is 15 residues long. CDR1 is KGHSH and CDR2 is LQKENI in the germline V gene. The V end was cut by 2 bases, the J end by 3 bases, with 14 bases between. DNA of the CDR3: TGTGCCAGCTCACCAGCAGGTGAAGGGGGCTACGAGCAGTACTTC. Residues: CASSPAGEGGYEQYF.

This clone was seen once. This chain's CDR3 is CASSGQGVNTEAFF. In DNA, the CDR3 is TGTGCCAGCAGTGGACAGGGGGTGAACACTGAAGCTTTCTTT. The chain carries TRBV6-5 and TRBJ1-1; 10 bases fit TRBD1. The CDR3 is made up of 14 amino acids. The germline V gene encodes CDR1 MNHEY and CDR2 SVGAGI. The trim removed 5 bases at V and 0 bases at J, leaving 0 bases unmatched.